The subject of this entry is one T cell receptor (beta chain). Its matching antigen is unknown. In the ViraFEST assay, antigen-specific CD4+ clonotypes were identified by expansion after peptide-pool stimulation. Isolating CD4+ T cells followed more than 9 days of culture. Every participant took two doses of the BNT162b2 or mRNA-1273 vaccine. Researchers reported culturing over 1.5 million PBMC in each well, adding about 11 IU/ml IL-2 and 10 ug/ml peptides. Replacing half the medium with IL-2 medium was done on days 3 and 7. These data come from a study of vaccination effects on CD4 cells after COVID-19. The data were produced by immunoSEQ multiplex PCR, yet TCRdb's version contains in-frame clones alone and is incomplete. The sample has 20,000 to 25,000 clones; about 70% are singletons. Trimming at V came to 5 bases and at J to 3 bases, leaving 7 bases not matched to a gene. CDR1 is SGHRS and CDR2 is YFSETQ in the germline V gene. This CDR3 comprises 14 residues.

This specimen was CD4+ T cells from PBMCs cultured with SARS-CoV-2 spike peptides, taken after COVID-19 vaccination. The receptor comes from a human donor who received a COVID-19 vaccine. The J gene is TRBJ2-7, the V gene TRBV5-1, with TRBD1 identical over 8 bases. DNA for the CDR3: TGCGCCAGCAGTTGGACAGGGTCGGGCTACGAGCAGTACTTC. Translated: CASSWTGSGYEQYF.